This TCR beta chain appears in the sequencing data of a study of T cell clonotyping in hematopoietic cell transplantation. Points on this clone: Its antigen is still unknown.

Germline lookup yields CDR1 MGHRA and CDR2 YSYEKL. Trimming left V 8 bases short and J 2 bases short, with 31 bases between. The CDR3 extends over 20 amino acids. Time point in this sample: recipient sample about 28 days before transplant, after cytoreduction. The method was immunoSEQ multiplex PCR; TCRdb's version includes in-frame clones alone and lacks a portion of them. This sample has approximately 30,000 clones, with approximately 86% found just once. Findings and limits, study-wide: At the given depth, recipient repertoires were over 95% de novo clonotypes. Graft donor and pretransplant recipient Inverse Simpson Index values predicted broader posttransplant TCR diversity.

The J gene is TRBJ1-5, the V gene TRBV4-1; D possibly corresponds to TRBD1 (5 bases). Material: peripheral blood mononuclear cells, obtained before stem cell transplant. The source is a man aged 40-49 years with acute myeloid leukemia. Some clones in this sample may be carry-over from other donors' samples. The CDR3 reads CASRRDGQGRLIGGNQPQHF. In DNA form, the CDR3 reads TGCGCCAGCCGCCGTGATGGTCAGGGCCGCTTAATAGGAGGCAATCAGCCCCAGCATTTT.